This T cell receptor (beta chain) comes out of a study of T cells in Graves' hyperthyroidism and ophthalmopathy. Study-wide points: Peripheral blood also featured most of the thyroid clonotypes expanded above 0.001. Progression to ophthalmopathy was predicted a median of approximately 6.4 months early.

There are many counts of this clonotype. The antigen is undetermined. Graves' hyperthyroidism qualified as stable when ophthalmopathy did not progress within 18 months. Orbital computed tomography, thyroid ultrasound, serum thyroxine and TRAb, and clinical symptoms together informed the diagnoses. Amplification yielded TCR beta CDR3 regions, with RNA transcripts as the source. Researchers ran a first-round RT-PCR on the TCR CDR3 using the HTBI primer set. Via MiXCR, TCRdb re-called the multiplex PCR reads, giving one row per CDR3 protein. The sample comprises 600,000 to 800,000 distinct CDR3 sequences, 30% to 40% of which are singletons, and 30% to 40% rests with the top ten. The CDR3 has 14 amino acids. CDR1 is SGHTA, CDR2 FQGNSA, per germline. V was pared by 7 bases and J by 7 bases, with 14 bases between.

Input material: blood. This chain connects TRBV7-2 to TRBJ1-6; a weak D match, TRBD1 (5 bases). This sequence was found in a woman in her thirties or forties with Graves' hyperthyroidism. The CDR3 sequence: CASTDTGTNSPLHF. In DNA form, the CDR3 reads TGTGCCAGCACCGATACCGGGACCAATTCACCCCTCCACTTT.